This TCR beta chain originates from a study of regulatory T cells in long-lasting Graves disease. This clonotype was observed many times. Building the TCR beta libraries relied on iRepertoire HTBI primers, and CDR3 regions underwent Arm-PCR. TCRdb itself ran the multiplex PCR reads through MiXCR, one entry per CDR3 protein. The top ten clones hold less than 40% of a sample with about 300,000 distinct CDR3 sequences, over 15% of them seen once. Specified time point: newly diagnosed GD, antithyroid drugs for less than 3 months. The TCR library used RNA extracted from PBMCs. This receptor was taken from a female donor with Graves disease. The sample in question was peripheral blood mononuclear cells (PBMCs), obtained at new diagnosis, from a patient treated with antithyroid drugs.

In DNA, the CDR3 is TGCGCCAGCAGCTTCAGGACAGGCTCTGGAAACACCATATATTTT. It translates to CASSFRTGSGNTIYF. V usage is TRBV5-1 and J usage is TRBJ1-3, with 7 positions matching TRBD1. CDR3 length: 15 amino acids. Germline V gives CDR1 SGHRS, CDR2 YFSETQ. The junction had 2 bases not matched to a gene; V was cut back by 2 bases and J by 0 bases.